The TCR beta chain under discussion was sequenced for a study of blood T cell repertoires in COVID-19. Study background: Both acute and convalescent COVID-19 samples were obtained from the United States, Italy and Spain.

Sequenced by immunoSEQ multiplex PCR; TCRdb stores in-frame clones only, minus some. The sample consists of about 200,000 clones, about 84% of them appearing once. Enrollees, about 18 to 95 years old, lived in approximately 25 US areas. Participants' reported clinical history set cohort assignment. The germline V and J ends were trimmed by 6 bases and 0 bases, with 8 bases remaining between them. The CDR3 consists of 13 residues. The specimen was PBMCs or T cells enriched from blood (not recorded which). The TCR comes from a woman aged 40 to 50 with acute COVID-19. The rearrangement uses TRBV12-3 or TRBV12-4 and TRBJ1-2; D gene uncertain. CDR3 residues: CASSRGTNYGYTF. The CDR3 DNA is TGTGCCAGCAGCCGCGGGACTAACTATGGCTACACCTTC.